This T cell receptor beta chain was captured by sequencing in a study of Graves' ophthalmopathy and Graves' hyperthyroidism. Using RNA transcripts, the TCR beta CDR3 regions were amplified. HTBI-primed RT-PCR formed the first round, and a multiplex PCR formed the second. Via MiXCR, TCRdb re-called the multiplex PCR reads, giving one row per CDR3 protein. The data hold about 740,000 distinct CDR3 sequences, with approximately 40% observed a single time. From fresh peripheral blood, about 10 ml in volume, the PBMCs were obtained. This CDR3 comprises 14 residues. Trimming shortened V by 3 bases and J by 4 bases, and 10 bases separated the two germline ends. CDR1 and CDR2 (germline): DFQATT, SNEGSKA (reference sequence).

The V call is TRBV20-1, the J call TRBJ2-6; D not resolved. The clonotype originates from an adult man with Graves' ophthalmopathy. Sequenced input: peripheral blood. The CDR3 spells CSASQSSGANVLTF. The CDR3 DNA follows: TGCAGTGCTAGTCAGTCCTCCGGGGCCAACGTCCTGACTTTC.